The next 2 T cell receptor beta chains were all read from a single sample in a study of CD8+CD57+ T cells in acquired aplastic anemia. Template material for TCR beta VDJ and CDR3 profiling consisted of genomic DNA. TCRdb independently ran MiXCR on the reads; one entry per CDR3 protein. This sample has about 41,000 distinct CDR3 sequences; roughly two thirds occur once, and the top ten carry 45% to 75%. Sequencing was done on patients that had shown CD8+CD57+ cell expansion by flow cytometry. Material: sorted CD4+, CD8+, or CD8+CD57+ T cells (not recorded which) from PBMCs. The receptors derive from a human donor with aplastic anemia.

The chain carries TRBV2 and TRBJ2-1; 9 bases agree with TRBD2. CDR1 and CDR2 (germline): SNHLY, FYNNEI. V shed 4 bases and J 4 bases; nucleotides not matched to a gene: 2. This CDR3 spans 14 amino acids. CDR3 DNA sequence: TGTGCCAGCAGTGGGAGCGGGGGGTACAATGAGCAGTTCTTC. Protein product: CASSGSGGYNEQFF.

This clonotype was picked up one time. The CDR3 DNA reads TGTGCCACCAGCAGAAGGACAGGGGGGGACCAAGAGACCCAGTACTTC. Translated: CATSRRTGGDQETQYF. This chain joins TRBV15 and TRBJ2-5; 10 bases map to TRBD1. V was clipped by 2 bases and J by 0 bases; unmatched bases: 3. Looked up from germline, CDR1 is LNHNV and CDR2 is YYDKDF (reference sequence). This CDR3 comprises 16 residues.